A selection of T cell receptor beta chains follows, all from one sample in a study. One entry per CDR3 protein results from TCRdb running MiXCR on the RT-PCR reads. Among more than 600,000 distinct CDR3 sequences listed, approximately 15% were seen once. Sequencing input: memory CD4+ T cells from blood. The receptors originated from a female donor in good health, serving as a healthy control. CDR3s include the opening cysteine and the closing phenylalanine or tryptophan. The order of the fields is clone size, D gene, J gene, V gene, CDR3 DNA, CDR3 protein. D genes are given only for firm matches. Size is omitted from some rows. Given values are once, few, many or a class for expanded clones.

size: .; D: .; J: TRBJ2-1; V: TRBV15; DNA: TGTGCCACCAGCAGAGGAGGGGCTAGCTTAGGCGATGAGCAGTTCTTC; CDR3: CATSRGGASLGDEQFF
size: few; D: TRBD2; J: TRBJ2-3; V: TRBV20-1; DNA: TGCAGTGCTACAGCTAGCGGGAAATCCACAGATACGCAGTATTTT; CDR3: CSATASGKSTDTQYF
size: few; D: TRBD2; J: TRBJ2-2; V: TRBV7-2; DNA: TGTGCCAGCAGCTTAGTTAGCGGGAGTGATGCCGGGGAGCTGTTTTTT; CDR3: CASSLVSGSDAGELFF
size: few; D: .; J: TRBJ2-1; V: TRBV28; DNA: TGTGCCAGCAGTTTAGAGGCAGGGGGGCAAGGGCAGTTCTTC; CDR3: CASSLEAGGQGQFF
size: .; D: TRBD1; J: TRBJ2-1; V: TRBV24-1; DNA: TGTGCCACCAGTGAACGGACAGGGGGCATAGACAATGAGCAGTTCTTC; CDR3: CATSERTGGIDNEQFF
size: many; D: .; J: TRBJ2-1; V: TRBV29-1; DNA: TGCAGCGCCCGACCCGAAAATTTCTACAATGAGCAGTTCTTC; CDR3: CSARPENFYNEQFF
size: .; D: .; J: TRBJ2-7; V: TRBV12-3/TRBV12-4; DNA: TGTGCCAGCAGTTTTCTGGGGACAAAGGGCGAGCAGTACTTC; CDR3: CASSFLGTKGEQYF
size: .; D: .; J: TRBJ2-7; V: TRBV6-5; DNA: TGTGCCAGCAGCCCAGCTCCGGGACACGGAGATAGCTACGAGCAGTACTTC; CDR3: CASSPAPGHGDSYEQYF
size: few; D: TRBD1; J: TRBJ1-5; V: TRBV20-1; DNA: TGCAGTGCTAGTGGGACAGGGGTCCCCTTAGCGGGTCAGCCCCAGCATTTT; CDR3: CSASGTGVPLAGQPQHF
size: many; D: .; J: TRBJ1-6; V: TRBV6-2/TRBV6-3; DNA: TGTGCCAGCAGTTACAGGGCTGAGGATTCACCCCTCCACTTT; CDR3: CASSYRAEDSPLHF
size: many; D: TRBD1; J: TRBJ2-3; V: TRBV6-5; DNA: TGTGCCAGCAGTTCGGCGACAGGGGTTGGCACAGATACGCAGTATTTT; CDR3: CASSSATGVGTDTQYF
size: .; D: TRBD1; J: TRBJ1-3; V: TRBV20-1; DNA: TGCAGTGCACCGGACAGGCGCTCTGGAAACACCATATATTTT; CDR3: CSAPDRRSGNTIYF
size: .; D: .; J: TRBJ2-2; V: TRBV5-1; DNA: TGCGCCAGCAGCCCGGGACCCGCAGACACCGGGGAGCTGTTTTTT; CDR3: CASSPGPADTGELFF
size: few; D: .; J: TRBJ2-2; V: TRBV12-3/TRBV12-4; DNA: TGTGCCAGCGTGTCTCAGGGGTCGACCGGGGAGCTGTTTTTT; CDR3: CASVSQGSTGELFF
size: .; D: .; J: TRBJ2-1; V: TRBV20-1; DNA: TGCAGTGCTGGGGGGACCATGACTAGCAATGAGCAGTTCTTC; CDR3: CSAGGTMTSNEQFF
size: few; D: TRBD2; J: TRBJ2-5; V: TRBV6-5; DNA: TGTGCCAGCAGTTACGGCGGACTAGCGGGAGAGGGAGAGACCCAGTACTTC; CDR3: CASSYGGLAGEGETQYF
size: .; D: .; J: TRBJ2-1; V: TRBV4-3; DNA: TGCGCCAGCAGCCAAGATCCCTTAGGGCGGGCTGAGTTCTTC; CDR3: CASSQDPLGRAEFF
size: .; D: .; J: TRBJ2-5; V: TRBV6-6; DNA: TGTGCCAGCGAAAGAGAGGGAGGAGAGACCCAGTACTTC; CDR3: CASEREGGETQYF
size: few; D: .; J: TRBJ1-1; V: TRBV29-1; DNA: TGCAGCGTTGCAAGAGGGGAGGACACTGAAGCTTTCTTT; CDR3: CSVARGEDTEAFF
size: many; D: .; J: TRBJ1-6; V: TRBV5-1; DNA: TGCGCCAGCAGCTTGAACGTAAACTATAATTCACCCCTCCACTTT; CDR3: CASSLNVNYNSPLHF
size: .; D: .; J: TRBJ2-2; V: TRBV5-1; DNA: TGCGCCAGCAGCACGGACAGGAGGGACACCGGGGAGCTGTTTTTT; CDR3: CASSTDRRDTGELFF
size: .; D: .; J: TRBJ2-1; V: TRBV11-2; DNA: TGTGCCAGCAGCCTCGGGGCAGGGGACAATGAGCAGTTCTTC; CDR3: CASSLGAGDNEQFF
size: few; D: .; J: TRBJ1-5; V: TRBV4-3; DNA: TGCGCCAGCAGCCAAGACCGAGGGTTTCAGCCCCAGCATTTT; CDR3: CASSQDRGFQPQHF
size: few; D: .; J: TRBJ1-2; V: TRBV19; DNA: TGTGCCAGCACTAGGCTTTTGGGCTCCATCTATGGCTACACCTTC; CDR3: CASTRLLGSIYGYTF
size: many; D: .; J: TRBJ2-7; V: TRBV18; DNA: TGTGCCAGCTCCGCAGGGACTGGACCCTACGAGCAGTACTTC; CDR3: CASSAGTGPYEQYF
size: .; D: TRBD2; J: TRBJ2-2; V: TRBV5-1; DNA: TGCGCCAGCAGCTTGAACGCGGGAGGAACTCCCGGGGAGCTGTTTTTT; CDR3: CASSLNAGGTPGELFF
size: once; D: TRBD1; J: TRBJ1-3; V: TRBV2; DNA: TGTGCCAGCAGCCTGGACAGGGTAACAAGCTCTGGAAACACCATATATTTT; CDR3: CASSLDRVTSSGNTIYF
size: few; D: .; J: TRBJ2-6; V: TRBV11-2; DNA: TGTGCCAGCAGCTTAGGTCATGGTGTTAGCTCTGGGGCCAACGTCCTGACTTTC; CDR3: CASSLGHGVSSGANVLTF
size: .; D: .; J: TRBJ1-1; V: TRBV29-1; DNA: TGCAGCGCGCTGGGGTTACCGAACACTGAAGCTTTCTTT; CDR3: CSALGLPNTEAFF
size: few; D: .; J: TRBJ2-5; V: TRBV20-1; DNA: TGCAGTGCTAGAGATCGTGAGACTGTGTGGACCCAGTACTTC; CDR3: CSARDRETVWTQYF
size: .; D: .; J: TRBJ1-6; V: TRBV27; DNA: TGTGCCAGCACCTTCAGGGTAGGGAATTCACCCCTCCACTTT; CDR3: CASTFRVGNSPLHF
size: many; D: TRBD1; J: TRBJ1-2; V: TRBV27; DNA: TGTGCCAGCAGTTCTCGGGACAGGGGATATGGCTACACCTTC; CDR3: CASSSRDRGYGYTF
size: once; D: .; J: TRBJ2-5; V: TRBV7-6; DNA: TGTGCCAGCAGCCCCACCACGGGGGTCCCCCAAGAGACCCAGTACTTC; CDR3: CASSPTTGVPQETQYF
size: many; D: TRBD2; J: TRBJ2-1; V: TRBV10-3; DNA: TGTGCCATCAGTGCCCCTGGCGGGCTAGCGGACAATGAGCAGTTCTTC; CDR3: CAISAPGGLADNEQFF